The T cell receptor beta chain under discussion was sequenced for a study of glioma-infiltrating T cells. With 4 bases clipped from V and 1 base from J, the junction kept 12 bases outside the gene matches. Germline V gene lookup returns CDR1 SQVTM and CDR2 ANQGSEA. The CDR3 length is 17 residues. This clonotype was counted only a few times. The target antigen is unknown. Using RNA template, CDR3s of TCR alpha and beta were amplified with iRepertoire arm-PCR. For one-step reverse transcription and amplification, 100-400 ng of tissue mRNA or PBMC total RNA was used. TCRdb re-called the multiplex PCR reads with MiXCR, one entry per CDR3 protein. This repertoire shows about 89,000 distinct CDR3 sequences, about 25% found once; its top ten account for over 5.5%. Findings of the study overall: Gliomas, especially low-grade, showed above-expected tissue-blood divergence; non-neoplastic patients showed below. Tissue and blood shared very few CDR3 sequences.

This TCR came from a human donor with low-grade glioma or glioblastoma, undergoing nonglioma brain surgery, or in good health (not recorded which). V is TRBV29-1 and J is TRBJ2-3; TRBD2 aligns across 9 bases. Sequencing was performed on glioma tissue, nonneoplastic brain tissue, or PBMCs (not recorded which). For the CDR3, the DNA is TGCAGCGTTGGGGCGGGGGGGCCGTCTTTGCGCACAGATACGCAGTATTTT. It encodes CSVGAGGPSLRTDTQYF.